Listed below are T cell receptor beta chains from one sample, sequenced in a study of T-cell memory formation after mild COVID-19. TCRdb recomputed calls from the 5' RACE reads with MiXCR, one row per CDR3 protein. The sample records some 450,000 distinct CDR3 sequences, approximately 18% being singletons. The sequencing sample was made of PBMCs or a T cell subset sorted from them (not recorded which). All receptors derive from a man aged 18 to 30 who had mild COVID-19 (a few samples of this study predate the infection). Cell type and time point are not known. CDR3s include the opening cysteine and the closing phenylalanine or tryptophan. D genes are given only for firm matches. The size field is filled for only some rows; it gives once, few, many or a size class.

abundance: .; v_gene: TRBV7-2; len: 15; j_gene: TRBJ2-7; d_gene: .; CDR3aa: CASSLRTGDNYEQYF; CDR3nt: TGTGCCAGCAGCTTAAGGACGGGGGACAACTACGAGCAGTACTTC
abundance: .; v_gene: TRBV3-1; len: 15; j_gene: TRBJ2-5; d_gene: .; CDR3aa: CASSQVSIGKKTQYF; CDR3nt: TGTGCCAGCAGCCAAGTCTCCATTGGGAAGAAGACCCAGTACTTC
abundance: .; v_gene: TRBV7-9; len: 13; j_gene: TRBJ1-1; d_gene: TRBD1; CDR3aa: CASIPQGDTEAFF; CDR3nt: TGTGCCAGCATCCCGCAGGGGGACACTGAAGCTTTCTTT
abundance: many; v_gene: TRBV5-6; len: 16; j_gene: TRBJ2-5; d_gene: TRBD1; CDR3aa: CASRRRLQGAGETQYF; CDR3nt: TGTGCCAGCAGGCGGCGACTACAGGGGGCGGGTGAGACCCAGTACTTC
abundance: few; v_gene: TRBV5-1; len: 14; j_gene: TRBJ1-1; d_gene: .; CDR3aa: CASSLAGGRPEAFF; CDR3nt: TGCGCCAGCAGCCTCGCGGGCGGCCGTCCCGAAGCTTTCTTT
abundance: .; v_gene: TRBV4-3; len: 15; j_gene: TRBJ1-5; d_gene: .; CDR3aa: CASSQDSSGNQPQHF; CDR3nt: TGCGCCAGCAGCCAAGACTCGAGTGGCAATCAGCCCCAGCATTTT
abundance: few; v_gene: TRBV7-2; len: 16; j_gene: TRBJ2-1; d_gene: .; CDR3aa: CASSLVAQRSYNEQFF; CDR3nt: TGTGCCAGCAGCTTAGTGGCGCAGCGCTCCTACAATGAGCAGTTCTTC
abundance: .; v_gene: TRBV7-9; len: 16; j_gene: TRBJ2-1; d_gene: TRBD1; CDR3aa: CASSLFLDRAHNEQFF; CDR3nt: TGTGCCAGCAGCTTATTTCTCGACAGGGCACACAATGAGCAGTTCTTC
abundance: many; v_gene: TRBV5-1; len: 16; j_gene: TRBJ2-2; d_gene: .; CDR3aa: CASSNTAIANTGELFF; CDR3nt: TGCGCCAGCAGCAATACAGCCATCGCGAACACCGGGGAGCTGTTTTTT
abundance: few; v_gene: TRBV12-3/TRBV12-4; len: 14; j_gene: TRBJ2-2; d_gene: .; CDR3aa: CASNRDTHTGELFF; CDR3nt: TGTGCCAGCAACCGGGACACCCACACCGGGGAGCTGTTTTTT
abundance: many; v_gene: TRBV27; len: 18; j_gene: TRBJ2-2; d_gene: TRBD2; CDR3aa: CASSLYPSGGRNTGELFF; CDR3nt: TGTGCCAGCAGTTTATATCCTAGCGGGGGAAGGAACACCGGGGAGCTGTTTTTT
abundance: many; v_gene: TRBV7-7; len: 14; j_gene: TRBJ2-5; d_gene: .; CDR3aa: CASSPSGGAETQYF; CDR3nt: TGTGCTAGCAGCCCCTCGGGGGGCGCGGAGACCCAGTACTTC
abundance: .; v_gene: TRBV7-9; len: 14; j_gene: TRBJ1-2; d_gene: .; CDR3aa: CASRTGVANYGYTF; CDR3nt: TGTGCCAGCAGAACGGGGGTAGCTAACTATGGCTACACCTTC
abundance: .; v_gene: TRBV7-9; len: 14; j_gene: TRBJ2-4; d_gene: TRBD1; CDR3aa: CASSLLRQGNIQYF; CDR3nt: TGTGCCAGCAGCTTACTGAGACAGGGTAACATTCAGTACTTC
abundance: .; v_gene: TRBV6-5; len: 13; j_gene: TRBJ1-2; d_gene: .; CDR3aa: CASSPWTFDGYTF; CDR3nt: TGTGCCAGCAGTCCGTGGACATTCGATGGCTACACCTTC
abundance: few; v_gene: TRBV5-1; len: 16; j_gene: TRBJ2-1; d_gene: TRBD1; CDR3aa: CASSFYPGGFINEQFF; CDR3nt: TGCGCCAGCAGCTTCTATCCAGGGGGTTTCATCAATGAGCAGTTCTTC
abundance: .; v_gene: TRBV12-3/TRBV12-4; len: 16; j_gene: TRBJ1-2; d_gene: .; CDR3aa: CASSLGRILGDYGYTF; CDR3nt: TGTGCCAGCAGTTTAGGACGTATCCTCGGGGACTATGGCTACACCTTC
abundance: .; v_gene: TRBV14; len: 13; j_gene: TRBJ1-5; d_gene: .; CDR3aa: CASSQGPVQPQHF; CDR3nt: TGTGCCAGCAGCCAAGGTCCGGTTCAGCCCCAGCATTTT
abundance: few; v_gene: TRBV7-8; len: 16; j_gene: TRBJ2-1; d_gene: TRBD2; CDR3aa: CASSLGSGESYNEQFF; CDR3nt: TGTGCCAGCAGCTTAGGGAGCGGGGAGTCCTACAATGAGCAGTTCTTC
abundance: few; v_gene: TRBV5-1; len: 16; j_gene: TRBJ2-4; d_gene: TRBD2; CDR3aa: CASSLAASGGQNIQYF; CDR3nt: TGCGCCAGCAGCTTGGCCGCTAGCGGGGGCCAAAACATTCAGTACTTC
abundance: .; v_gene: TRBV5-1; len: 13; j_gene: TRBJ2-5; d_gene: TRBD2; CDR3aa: CASRGGLDVTQYF; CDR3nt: TGCGCCAGCAGGGGAGGACTAGACGTGACCCAGTACTTC
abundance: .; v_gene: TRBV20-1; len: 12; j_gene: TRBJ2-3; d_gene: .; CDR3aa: CSLTPDGDTQYF; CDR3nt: TGCAGTCTCACCCCGGATGGAGATACGCAGTATTTT
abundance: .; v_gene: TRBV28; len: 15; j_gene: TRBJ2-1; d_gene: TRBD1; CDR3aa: CASSSRGQGGDEQFF; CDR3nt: TGTGCCAGCAGTTCTCGGGGACAGGGGGGCGATGAGCAGTTCTTC
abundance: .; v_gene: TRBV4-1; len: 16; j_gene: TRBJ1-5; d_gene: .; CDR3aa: CASSQDRVIIGQPQHF; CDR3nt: TGCGCCAGCAGCCAAGATCGGGTAATAATCGGGCAGCCCCAGCATTTT
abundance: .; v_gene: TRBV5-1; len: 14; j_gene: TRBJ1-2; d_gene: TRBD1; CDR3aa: CASSTGGADYGYTF; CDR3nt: TGCGCCAGCAGCACAGGGGGCGCGGACTATGGCTACACCTTC
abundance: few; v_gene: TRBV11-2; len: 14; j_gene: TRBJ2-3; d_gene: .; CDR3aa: CASSLDQATDTQYF; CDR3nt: TGTGCCAGCAGCTTAGATCAGGCCACAGATACGCAGTATTTT
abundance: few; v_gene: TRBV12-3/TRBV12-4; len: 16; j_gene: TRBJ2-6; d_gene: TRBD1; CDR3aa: CASSLEDRVGANVLTF; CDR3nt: TGTGCCAGCAGTTTAGAGGACAGGGTGGGGGCCAACGTCCTGACTTTC
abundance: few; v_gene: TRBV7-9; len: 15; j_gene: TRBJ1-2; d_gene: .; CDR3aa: CASSLAGSDLYGYTF; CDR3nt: TGTGCCAGCAGCTTAGCGGGCTCGGATCTCTATGGCTACACCTTC
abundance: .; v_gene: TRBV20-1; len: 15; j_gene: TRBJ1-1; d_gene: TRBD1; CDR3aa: CSARDSGRGVSEAFF; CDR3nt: TGCAGTGCTAGAGATTCAGGCAGGGGGGTTTCTGAAGCTTTCTTT
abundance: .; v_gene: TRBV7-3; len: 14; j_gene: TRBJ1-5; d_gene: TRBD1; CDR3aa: CASSETGSGQPQHF; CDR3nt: TGTGCCAGCAGCGAGACAGGGTCCGGTCAGCCCCAGCATTTT
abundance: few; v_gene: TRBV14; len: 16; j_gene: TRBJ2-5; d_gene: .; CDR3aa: CASSQDEGGWQETQYF; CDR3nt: TGTGCCAGCAGCCAAGATGAGGGGGGGTGGCAAGAGACCCAGTACTTC
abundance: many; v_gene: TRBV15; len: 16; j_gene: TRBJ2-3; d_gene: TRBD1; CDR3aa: CATSRRRTGNTDTQYF; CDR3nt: TGTGCCACCAGCAGAAGAAGGACAGGGAACACAGATACGCAGTATTTT
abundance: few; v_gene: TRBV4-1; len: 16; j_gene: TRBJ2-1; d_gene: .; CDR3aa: CASSQEGQGTNNEQFF; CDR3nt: TGCGCCAGCAGCCAAGAGGGGCAGGGCACCAACAATGAGCAGTTCTTC
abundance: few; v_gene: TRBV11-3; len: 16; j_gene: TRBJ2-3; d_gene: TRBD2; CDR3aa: CASSFASGGIIDTQYF; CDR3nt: TGTGCCAGCAGCTTTGCTAGCGGGGGTATCATAGATACGCAGTATTTT
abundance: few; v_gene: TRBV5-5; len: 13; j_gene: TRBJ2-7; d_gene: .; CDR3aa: CASSFRVAFEQYF; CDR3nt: TGTGCCAGCAGCTTCAGGGTGGCGTTCGAGCAGTACTTC
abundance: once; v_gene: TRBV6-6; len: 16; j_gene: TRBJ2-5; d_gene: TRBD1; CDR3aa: CASSLLGQGAGETQYF; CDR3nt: TGTGCCAGCAGTTTACTGGGACAGGGGGCCGGAGAGACCCAGTACTTC
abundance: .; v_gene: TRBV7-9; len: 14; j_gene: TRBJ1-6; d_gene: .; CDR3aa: CASSNQGGNSPLHF; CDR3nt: TGTGCCAGCAGCAACCAAGGTGGCAATTCACCCCTCCACTTT
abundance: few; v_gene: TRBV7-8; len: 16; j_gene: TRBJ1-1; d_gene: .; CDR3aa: CASSSWTETRDTEAFF; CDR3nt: TGTGCCAGCAGCTCATGGACCGAAACTAGAGACACTGAAGCTTTCTTT
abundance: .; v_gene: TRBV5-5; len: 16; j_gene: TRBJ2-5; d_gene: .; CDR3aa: CASSFRRDAPLETQYF; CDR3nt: TGTGCCAGCAGCTTCCGCCGGGACGCACCTCTAGAGACCCAGTACTTC
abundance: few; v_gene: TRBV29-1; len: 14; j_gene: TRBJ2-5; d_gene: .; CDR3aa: CSVESRGEEETQYF; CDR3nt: TGCAGCGTTGAATCGCGGGGAGAGGAAGAGACCCAGTACTTC
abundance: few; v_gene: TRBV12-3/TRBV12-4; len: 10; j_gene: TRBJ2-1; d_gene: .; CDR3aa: CASSLYAQFF; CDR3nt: TGTGCCAGCAGTTTATATGCGCAGTTCTTC
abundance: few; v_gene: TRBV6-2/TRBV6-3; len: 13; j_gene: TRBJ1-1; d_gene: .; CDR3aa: CASSWMGNTEAFF; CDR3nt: TGTGCCAGCAGTTGGATGGGGAACACTGAAGCTTTCTTT
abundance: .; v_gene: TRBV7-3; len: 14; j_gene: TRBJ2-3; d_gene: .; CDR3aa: CASSLPGLTDAQYF; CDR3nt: TGTGCCAGCAGCTTACCCGGCCTCACAGATGCGCAGTATTTT
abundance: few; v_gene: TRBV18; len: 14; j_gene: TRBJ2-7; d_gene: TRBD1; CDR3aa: CASSDTGTGVEQYF; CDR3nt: TGTGCCAGCTCAGACACCGGGACAGGGGTCGAGCAGTACTTC
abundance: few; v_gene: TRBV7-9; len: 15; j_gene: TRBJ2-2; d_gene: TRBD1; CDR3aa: CASSARTGNTGELFF; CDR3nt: TGTGCCAGCAGCGCCCGGACAGGAAACACCGGGGAGCTGTTTTTT
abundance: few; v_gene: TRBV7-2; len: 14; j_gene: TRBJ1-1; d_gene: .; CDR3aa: CASSLLRENTEAFF; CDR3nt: TGTGCCAGCAGCCTCCTGAGGGAGAACACTGAAGCTTTCTTT
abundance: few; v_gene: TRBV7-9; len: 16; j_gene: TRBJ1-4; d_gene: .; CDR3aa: CASSPRSSTGSEKLFF; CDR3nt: TGTGCCAGCAGCCCGCGCTCGTCTACAGGGAGCGAAAAACTGTTTTTT
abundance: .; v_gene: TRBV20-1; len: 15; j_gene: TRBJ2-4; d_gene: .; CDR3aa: CSASGGTTKQNIQYF; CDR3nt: TGCAGTGCGAGTGGGGGGACAACTAAACAAAACATTCAGTACTTC
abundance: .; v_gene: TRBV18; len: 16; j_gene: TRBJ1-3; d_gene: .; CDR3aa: CASSHPDSRRGNTIYF; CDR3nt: TGTGCCAGCTCACATCCCGACAGCCGTCGGGGAAACACCATATATTTT
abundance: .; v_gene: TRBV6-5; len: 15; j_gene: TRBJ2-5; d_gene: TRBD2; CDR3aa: CASRKGLADLETQYF; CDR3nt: TGTGCCAGCAGGAAAGGACTAGCCGATCTGGAGACCCAGTACTTC
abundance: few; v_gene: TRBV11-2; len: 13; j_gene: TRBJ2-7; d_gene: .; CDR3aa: CASSPGTLYEQYF; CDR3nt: TGTGCCAGCAGCCCCGGGACACTCTACGAGCAGTACTTC